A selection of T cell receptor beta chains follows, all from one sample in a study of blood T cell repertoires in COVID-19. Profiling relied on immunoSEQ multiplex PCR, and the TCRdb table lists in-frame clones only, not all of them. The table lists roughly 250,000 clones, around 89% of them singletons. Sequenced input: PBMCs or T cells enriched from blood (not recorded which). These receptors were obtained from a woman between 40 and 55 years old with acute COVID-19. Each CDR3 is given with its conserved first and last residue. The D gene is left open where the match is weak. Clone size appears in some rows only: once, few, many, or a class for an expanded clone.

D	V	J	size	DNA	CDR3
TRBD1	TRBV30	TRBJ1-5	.	TGTGCCTGGAGAACCAAACTCGGACAGGGGGCCTCTCAGCCCCAGCATTTT	CAWRTKLGQGASQPQHF
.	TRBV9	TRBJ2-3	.	TGTGCCAGCAGCGTAGATCCCTCGGGAGCAGGTTCAGATACGCAGTATTTT	CASSVDPSGAGSDTQYF
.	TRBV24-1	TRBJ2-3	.	TGTGCCACCAGTGATTTTACAAGCGGGTCCACAGATACGCAGTATTTT	CATSDFTSGSTDTQYF
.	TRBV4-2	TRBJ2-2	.	TGTGCCAGCAGCCAACGGGAGTTTAACACCGGGGAGCTGTTTTTT	CASSQREFNTGELFF
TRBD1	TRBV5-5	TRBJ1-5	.	TGTGCCAGCAGCTTGACAGGGGTTAATCAGCCCCAGCATTTT	CASSLTGVNQPQHF
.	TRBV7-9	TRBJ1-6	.	TGTGCCAGCAGCCCGATACAGAGTACGAATTCACCCCTCCACTTT	CASSPIQSTNSPLHF
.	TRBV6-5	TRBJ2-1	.	TGTGCCAGCGGGAGGTCATACAATGAGCAGTTCTTC	CASGRSYNEQFF
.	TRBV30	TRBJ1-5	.	TGTGCCTGGAGTGTACCGGGGGTAAGGCAGCCCCAGCATTTT	CAWSVPGVRQPQHF
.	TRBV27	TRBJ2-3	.	TGTGCCACCTCCAATAGCGGACACACAGATACGCAGTATTTT	CATSNSGHTDTQYF
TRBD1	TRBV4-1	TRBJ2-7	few	TGCGCCAGCAGCCAAGAGACAGGGAGCTGGAAGCAGTACTTC	CASSQETGSWKQYF
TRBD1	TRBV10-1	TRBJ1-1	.	TGCGCCAGCAGTGAGTCCGGGACAGGGGGCTCTGAAGCTTTCTTT	CASSESGTGGSEAFF
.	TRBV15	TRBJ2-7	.	TGTGCCACCAGCAGAGGCATCGGAGGGATCGGCTACGAGCAGTACTTC	CATSRGIGGIGYEQYF
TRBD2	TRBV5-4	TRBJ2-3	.	TGTGCCAGCAGCTCAGCGGGACTAGCGGGAGCCACAGATACGCAGTATTTT	CASSSAGLAGATDTQYF
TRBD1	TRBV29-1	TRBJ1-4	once	TGCAGCGGCATCAGGGGGTCAACTAATGAAAAACTGTTTTTT	CSGIRGSTNEKLFF
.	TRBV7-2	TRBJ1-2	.	TGTGCCAGCAGCTTAACCATCGGGGGTGGTGGCTACACCTTC	CASSLTIGGGGYTF
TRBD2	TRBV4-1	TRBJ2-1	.	TGCGCCAGCAGGAGACTAGCGGGGATATACAATGAGCAGTTCTTC	CASRRLAGIYNEQFF
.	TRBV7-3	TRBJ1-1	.	TGTGCCAGCAGCTTAATCGGTCAGGGAACTGAAGCTTTCTTT	CASSLIGQGTEAFF
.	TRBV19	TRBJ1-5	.	TGTGCCAGTAACCCACTCGGGTTGGGCAATCAGCCCCAGCATTTT	CASNPLGLGNQPQHF
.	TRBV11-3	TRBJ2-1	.	TGTGCCAGCAGCCCGAGCGGGTCCTACAATGAGCAGTTCTTC	CASSPSGSYNEQFF
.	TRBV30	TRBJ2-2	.	TGTGCCTGGAGTTCGAGGGCGTGGTACTCGAACACCGGGGAGCTGTTTTTT	CAWSSRAWYSNTGELFF
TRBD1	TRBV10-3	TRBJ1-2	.	TGTGCCATCAGGGTGCAGGGGGCGGCGGGCTACACCTTC	CAIRVQGAAGYTF
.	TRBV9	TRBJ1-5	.	TGTGCCAGCAGCGTAGGGCAGGGGATCGATCAGCCCCAGCATTTT	CASSVGQGIDQPQHF
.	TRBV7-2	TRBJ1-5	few	TGTGCCAGCTGCCAGGGAAGCAATCAGCCCCAGCATTTT	CASCQGSNQPQHF
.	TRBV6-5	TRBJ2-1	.	TGTGCCAGCAGTTCCCATCTAAACAATGAGCAGTTCTTC	CASSSHLNNEQFF
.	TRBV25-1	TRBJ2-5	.	TGTGCCAGCAGTGAAAATGTAGGAGGGCCCCAAGAGACCCAGTACTTC	CASSENVGGPQETQYF
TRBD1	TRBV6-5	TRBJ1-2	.	TGTGCCAGCAGAATGACAGGGTACTATGGCTACACCTTC	CASRMTGYYGYTF
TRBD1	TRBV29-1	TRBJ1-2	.	TGCAGCGTGGGGACAGGCGCCGATTATGGCTACACCTTC	CSVGTGADYGYTF
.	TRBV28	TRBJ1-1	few	TGTGCCAGCAGTTTTTCCACTTTTGCAGGGCGGCTTGAAGCTTTCTTT	CASSFSTFAGRLEAFF
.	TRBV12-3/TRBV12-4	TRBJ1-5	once	TGTGCCAGCAGCCCAGGGGGCAATCAGCCCCAGCATTTT	CASSPGGNQPQHF
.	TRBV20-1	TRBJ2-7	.	TGCAGTGCTAGTCGGCTAGCTGGCTACGAGCAGTACTTC	CSASRLAGYEQYF
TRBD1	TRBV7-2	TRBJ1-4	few	TGTGCCAGCAGCTCTGGACAGGGAACGTTAGGAGAAAAACTGTTTTTT	CASSSGQGTLGEKLFF
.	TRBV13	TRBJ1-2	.	TGTGCCAGCAGCTTGTCGGACAGCCTAACCGTTCACGCCTTTCGTGGCTACACCTTC	CASSLSDSLTVHAFRGYTF
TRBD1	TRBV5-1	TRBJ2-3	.	TGCGCCAGCAGCGTTGGACAGGGGGAAGATACGCAGTATTTT	CASSVGQGEDTQYF
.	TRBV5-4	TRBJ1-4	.	TGTGCCAGCAGCTTGAACAGGGTTGGTAATGAAAAACTGTTTTTT	CASSLNRVGNEKLFF
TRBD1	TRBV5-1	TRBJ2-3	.	TGCGCCAGCAGCTTGAGTCGACAGGGGGCAGATACGCAGTATTTT	CASSLSRQGADTQYF
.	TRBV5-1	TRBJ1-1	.	TGCGCCAGCAGCCCGGAAGTCGGAGCCACTGAAGCTTTCTTT	CASSPEVGATEAFF
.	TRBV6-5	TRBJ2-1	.	TGTGCCACCCTCAATAGACCGGAGCCTAAGCAGTTCTTC	CATLNRPEPKQFF
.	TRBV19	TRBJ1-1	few	TGTGCCAGTAGTATGGGCGGACAGTTGGTTGAAGCTTTCTTT	CASSMGGQLVEAFF
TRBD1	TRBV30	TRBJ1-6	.	TGTGCCTGGGCCCGGACAGGGGAAGGCTCACCCCTCCACTTT	CAWARTGEGSPLHF
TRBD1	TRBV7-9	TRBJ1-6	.	TGTGCCAGCAGCCCCTCCGACAGGGATTCACCCCTCCACTTT	CASSPSDRDSPLHF
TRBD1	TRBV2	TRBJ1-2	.	TGTGCCACCCAGGACAGGGTACATGGCTACACCTTC	CATQDRVHGYTF
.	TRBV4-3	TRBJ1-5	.	TGCGCCAGCAGCCAAGATATTAGTACCGGGCGGGGGCCCCAGCATTTT	CASSQDISTGRGPQHF
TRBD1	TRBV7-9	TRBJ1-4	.	TGTGCCAGCAGCCCCACAGGGGGATCAGCGGTAAAACTGTTTTTT	CASSPTGGSAVKLFF
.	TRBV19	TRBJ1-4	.	TGTGCCAGTAGTATGAACAGGTACCATAATGAAAAACTGTTTTTT	CASSMNRYHNEKLFF
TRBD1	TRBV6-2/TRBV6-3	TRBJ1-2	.	TGTGCCAGCAGCCGACAGGGGATTGGCTACACCTTC	CASSRQGIGYTF
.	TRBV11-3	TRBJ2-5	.	TGTGCCAGCAGTTCCCCCGCCCGGTGGGAGACCCAGTACTTC	CASSSPARWETQYF
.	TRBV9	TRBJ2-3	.	TGTGCCAGCAGCGACAGTTTTCCAGATACGCAGTATTTT	CASSDSFPDTQYF
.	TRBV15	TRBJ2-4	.	TGTGCCACCAGCAGAGATCGGCTAGCCGTAAACATTCAGTACTTC	CATSRDRLAVNIQYF
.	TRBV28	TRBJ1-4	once	TGTGCCAGCAGTAAGCGATGGAGGGGATCAGTTGAAAAACTGTTTTTT	CASSKRWRGSVEKLFF
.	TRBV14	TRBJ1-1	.	TGTGCCAGCAGCCCGATCATATGGGGCAGGACTGAAGCTTTCTTT	CASSPIIWGRTEAFF
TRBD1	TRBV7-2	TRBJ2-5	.	TGTGCCAGCAGCTTAGGGGCCGGGACAGGGGGTGAGACCCAGTACTTC	CASSLGAGTGGETQYF
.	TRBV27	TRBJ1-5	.	TGTGCCAGCTCCCCCAGGTCCAATCAGCCCCAGCATTTT	CASSPRSNQPQHF
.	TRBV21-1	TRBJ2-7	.	TGTGCCAGCAACGTCGGACTAGCGGAAGTCTGGGAGCAGTACTTC	CASNVGLAEVWEQYF